A selection of T cell receptor beta chains follows, all from one sample in a study of blood T cell repertoires in COVID-19. Assay: immunoSEQ multiplex PCR; the TCRdb copy retains only in-frame clones and omits some. Of about 85,000 clones listed, around 89% are singletons. The sequenced sample consisted of peripheral blood. These receptor sequences come from a woman of 80 years or more with active or convalescent COVID-19. CDR3s include the opening cysteine and the closing phenylalanine or tryptophan. The D gene is left open where the match is weak. Clone size appears in some rows only: once, few, many, or a class for an expanded clone.

TRBJ1-6 TRBV9 NA TRBD1 TGTGCCAGCAGCGTAGACCCCAGGGGGTTCGATTCACCCCTCCACTTT CASSVDPRGFDSPLHF
TRBJ2-7 TRBV27 few TRBD1 TGTGCCAGCAGTTGGACAGGGCTTGCTATAGGCGAGCAGTACTTC CASSWTGLAIGEQYF
TRBJ2-7 TRBV28 NA NA TGTGCCAGCGGGACACCCGGCTACGAGCAGTACTTC CASGTPGYEQYF
TRBJ2-7 TRBV18 NA NA TGTGCCAGCTCACCTCGTCACCCAGGGGACGAGCAGTACTTC CASSPRHPGDEQYF
TRBJ2-7 TRBV6-2/TRBV6-3 NA TRBD1 TGTGCCAGCAGTTGGACAGGGGGGCCCTACGAGCAGTACTTC CASSWTGGPYEQYF
TRBJ2-3 TRBV30 NA TRBD2 TGTGCCTGGAGTGGACTAGCCCGCACAGATACGCAGTATTTT CAWSGLARTDTQYF
TRBJ2-7 TRBV7-2 once NA TGTGCCAGCAGCCCGCGTCGGGACTCCTACGAGCAGTACTTC CASSPRRDSYEQYF
TRBJ2-7 TRBV15 NA TRBD2 TGTGCCACCAGCAGAGATGGCGGAACTAGCGGGAGGTACGAGCAGTACTTC CATSRDGGTSGRYEQYF
TRBJ1-5 TRBV6-5 NA TRBD1 TGTGCCAGCAGGCGGACAGGGGGTAATCAGCCCCAGCATTTT CASRRTGGNQPQHF
TRBJ1-5 TRBV6-6 NA TRBD1 TGTGCCAGCAGTTACCCCCGACAGGGGGCTGGTCAGCCCCAGCATTTT CASSYPRQGAGQPQHF
TRBJ2-5 TRBV6-1 NA TRBD2 TGTGCCAGCAGTGAAGGTCCGGGAGGGCCTGGAGAGACCCAGTACTTC CASSEGPGGPGETQYF
TRBJ1-2 TRBV12-3/TRBV12-4 NA NA TGTGCCAGCAGTTCCCCGGGGGGCGGAGGCTACACCTTC CASSSPGGGGYTF
TRBJ1-4 TRBV2 NA TRBD1 TGTGCCAGCAGTGAGGCGACAGGGCGGGATGAAAAACTGTTTTTT CASSEATGRDEKLFF
TRBJ1-5 TRBV19 few NA TGTGCCAGTAACACAGGGTATTCGGGACTAAATAGCAATCAGCCCCAGCATTTT CASNTGYSGLNSNQPQHF
TRBJ1-2 TRBV5-6 once TRBD1 TGTGCCAGCAGCTTGGACAGGGGTAGTGGCTACACCTTC CASSLDRGSGYTF
TRBJ2-2 TRBV15 NA TRBD1 TGTGCCACCAGCAGAGATCTTAGGGACAGGGTCGGGGAGCTGTTTTTT CATSRDLRDRVGELFF
TRBJ1-2 TRBV20-1 NA NA TGCAGTGCTGGGACATATCTTGGCTACACCTTC CSAGTYLGYTF